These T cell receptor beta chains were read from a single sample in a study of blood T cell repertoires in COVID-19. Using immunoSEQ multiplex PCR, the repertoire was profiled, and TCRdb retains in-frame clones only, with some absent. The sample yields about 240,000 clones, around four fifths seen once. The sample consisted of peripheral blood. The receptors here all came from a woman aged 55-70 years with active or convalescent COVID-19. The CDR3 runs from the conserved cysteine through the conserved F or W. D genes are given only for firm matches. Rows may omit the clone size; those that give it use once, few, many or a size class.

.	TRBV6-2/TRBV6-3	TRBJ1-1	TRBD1	TGTGCCAGCAGTTATTCAGGGGGTTTGAACACTGAAGCTTTCTTT	CASSYSGGLNTEAFF
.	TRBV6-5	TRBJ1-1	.	TGTGCCAGCAGTTACGGGCCGGGGGATAGCACTGAAGCTTTCTTT	CASSYGPGDSTEAFF
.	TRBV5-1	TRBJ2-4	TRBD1	TGCGCCAGCATGGGTCAGGGGGCAAGGGGAAACATTCAGTACTTC	CASMGQGARGNIQYF
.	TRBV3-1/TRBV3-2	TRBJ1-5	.	TGTGCCAGCAGCCAAGATACTATCCCTAGGCCCCAGCATTTT	CASSQDTIPRPQHF
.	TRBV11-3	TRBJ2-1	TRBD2	TGTGCCAGCTCACTTCGGAAAAGCGGGGGGGTAATTGAGCAGTTCTTC	CASSLRKSGGVIEQFF
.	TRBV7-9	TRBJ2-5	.	TGTGCCAGCAGCGAATCCCGGGGGACAGTTCCTCAAGAGACCCAGTACTTC	CASSESRGTVPQETQYF
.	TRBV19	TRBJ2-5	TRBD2	TGTGCCAGTAGTCTGGGACTAGCGGGGGAGGAGACCCAGTACTTC	CASSLGLAGEETQYF
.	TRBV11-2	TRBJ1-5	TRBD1	TGTGCCAGCAGCGTCACGACAGGGGTAGGTCAGCCCCAGCATTTT	CASSVTTGVGQPQHF
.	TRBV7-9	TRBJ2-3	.	TGTGCCAGCAGCTTAGGTACTAGGGGCACAGATACGCAGTATTTT	CASSLGTRGTDTQYF
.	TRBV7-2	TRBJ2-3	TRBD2	TGTGCCAGCAGCCCAGGCATAATAGCGGGGAGGACAGATACGCAGTATTTT	CASSPGIIAGRTDTQYF
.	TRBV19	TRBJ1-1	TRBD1	TGTGCCAGTGGGAGGGGACAGGGGGTTGCTGAAGCTTTCTTT	CASGRGQGVAEAFF
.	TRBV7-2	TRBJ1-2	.	TGTGCCAGCAGCTTAGTCTTAAGGGGATTGGGCTATGGCTACACCTTC	CASSLVLRGLGYGYTF
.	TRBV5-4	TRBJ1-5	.	TGTGCCAGCAGCTTGATCGGTCAGCCCCAGCATTTT	CASSLIGQPQHF
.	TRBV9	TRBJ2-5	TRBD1	TGTGCCAGCAGCGTAGCTACGACAGGGGGGCAAGAGACCCAGTACTTC	CASSVATTGGQETQYF
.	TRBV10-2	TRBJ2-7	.	TGCGCCAGCAGTGAGGGGGCCCCCTACGAGCAGTACTTC	CASSEGAPYEQYF
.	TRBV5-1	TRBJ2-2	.	TGCGCCAGCAGCTTGGTCGCTACTACCGGGGAGCTGTTTTTT	CASSLVATTGELFF
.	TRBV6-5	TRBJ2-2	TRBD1	TGTGCCAGCAGTCATGGACAGGGCAACACCGGGGAGCTGTTTTTT	CASSHGQGNTGELFF
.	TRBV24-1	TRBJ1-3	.	TGTGCCACCAGTGTCACAGGGTCGGAGAGCTCTGGAAACACCATATATTTT	CATSVTGSESSGNTIYF
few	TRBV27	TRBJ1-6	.	TGTGCCAGCAGTTTATTTGACGGGCCCCTCCACTTT	CASSLFDGPLHF
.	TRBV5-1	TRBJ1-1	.	TGCGCCAGCAGCTTGGCGGGGGACTTGAACACTGAAGCTTTCTTT	CASSLAGDLNTEAFF
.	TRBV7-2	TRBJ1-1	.	TGTGCCAGCAGCTTAGGCGGAGTAATGAACACTGAAGCTTTCTTT	CASSLGGVMNTEAFF